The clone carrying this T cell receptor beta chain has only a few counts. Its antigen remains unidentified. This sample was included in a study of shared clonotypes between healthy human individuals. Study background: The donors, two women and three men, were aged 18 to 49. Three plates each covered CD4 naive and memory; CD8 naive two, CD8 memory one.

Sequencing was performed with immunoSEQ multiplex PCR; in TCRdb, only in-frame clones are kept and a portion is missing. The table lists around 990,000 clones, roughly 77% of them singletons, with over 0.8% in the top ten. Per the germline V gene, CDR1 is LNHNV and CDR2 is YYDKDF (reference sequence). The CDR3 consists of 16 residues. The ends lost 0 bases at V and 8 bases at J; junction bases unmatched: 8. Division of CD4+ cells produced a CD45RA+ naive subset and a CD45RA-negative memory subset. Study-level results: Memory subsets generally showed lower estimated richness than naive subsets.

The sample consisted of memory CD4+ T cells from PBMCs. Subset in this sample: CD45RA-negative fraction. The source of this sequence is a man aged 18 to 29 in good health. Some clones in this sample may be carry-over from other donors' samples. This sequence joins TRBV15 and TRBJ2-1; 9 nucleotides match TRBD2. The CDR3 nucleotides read TGTGCCACCAGCAGAGATGTGGCGGGAGGGCCGGATGAGCAGTTCTTC. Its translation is CATSRDVAGGPDEQFF.